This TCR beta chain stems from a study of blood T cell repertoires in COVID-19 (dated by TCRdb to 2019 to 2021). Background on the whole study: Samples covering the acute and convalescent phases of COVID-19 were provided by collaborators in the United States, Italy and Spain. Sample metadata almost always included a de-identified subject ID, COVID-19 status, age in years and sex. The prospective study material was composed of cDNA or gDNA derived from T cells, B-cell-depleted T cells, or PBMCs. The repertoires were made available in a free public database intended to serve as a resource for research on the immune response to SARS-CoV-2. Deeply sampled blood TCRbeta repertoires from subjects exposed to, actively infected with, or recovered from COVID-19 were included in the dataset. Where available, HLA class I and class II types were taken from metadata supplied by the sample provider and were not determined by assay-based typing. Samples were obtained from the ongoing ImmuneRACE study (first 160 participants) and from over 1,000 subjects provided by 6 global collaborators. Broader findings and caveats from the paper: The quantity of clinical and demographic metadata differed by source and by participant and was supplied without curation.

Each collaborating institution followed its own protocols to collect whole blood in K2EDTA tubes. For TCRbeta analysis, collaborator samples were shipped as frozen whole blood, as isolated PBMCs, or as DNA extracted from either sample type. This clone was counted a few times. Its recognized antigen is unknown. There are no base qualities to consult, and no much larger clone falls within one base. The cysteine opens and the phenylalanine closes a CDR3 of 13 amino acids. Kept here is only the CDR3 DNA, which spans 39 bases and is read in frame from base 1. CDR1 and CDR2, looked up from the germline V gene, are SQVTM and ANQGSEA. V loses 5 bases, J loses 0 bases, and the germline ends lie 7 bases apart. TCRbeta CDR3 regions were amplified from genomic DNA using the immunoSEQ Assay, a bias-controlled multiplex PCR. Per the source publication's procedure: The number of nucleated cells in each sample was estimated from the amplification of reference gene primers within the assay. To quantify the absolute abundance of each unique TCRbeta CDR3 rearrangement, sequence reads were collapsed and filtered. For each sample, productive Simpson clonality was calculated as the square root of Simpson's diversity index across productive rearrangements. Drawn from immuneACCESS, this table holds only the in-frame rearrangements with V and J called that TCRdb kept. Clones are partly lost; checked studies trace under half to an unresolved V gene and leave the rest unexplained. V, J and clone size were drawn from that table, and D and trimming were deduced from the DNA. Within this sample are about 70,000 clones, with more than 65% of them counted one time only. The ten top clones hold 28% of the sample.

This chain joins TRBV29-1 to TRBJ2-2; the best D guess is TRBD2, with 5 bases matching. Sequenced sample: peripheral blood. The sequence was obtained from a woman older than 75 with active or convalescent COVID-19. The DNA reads TGCAGCGTTACCGGGACGAACACCGGGGAGCTGTTTTTT. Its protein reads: CSVTGTNTGELFF.